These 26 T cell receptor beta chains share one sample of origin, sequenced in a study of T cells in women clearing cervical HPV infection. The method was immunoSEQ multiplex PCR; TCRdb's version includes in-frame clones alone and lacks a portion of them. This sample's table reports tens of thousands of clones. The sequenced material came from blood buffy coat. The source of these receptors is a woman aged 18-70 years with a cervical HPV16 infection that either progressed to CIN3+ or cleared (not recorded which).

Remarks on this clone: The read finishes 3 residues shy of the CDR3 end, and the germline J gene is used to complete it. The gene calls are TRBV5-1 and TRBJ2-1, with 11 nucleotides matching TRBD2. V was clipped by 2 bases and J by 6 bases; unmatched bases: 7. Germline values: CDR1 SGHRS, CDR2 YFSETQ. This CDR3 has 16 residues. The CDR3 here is CASSFGLAGGSNEQFF. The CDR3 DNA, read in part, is TGCGCCAGCAGCTTTGGTCTAGCGGGGGGCAGCAATGAG.

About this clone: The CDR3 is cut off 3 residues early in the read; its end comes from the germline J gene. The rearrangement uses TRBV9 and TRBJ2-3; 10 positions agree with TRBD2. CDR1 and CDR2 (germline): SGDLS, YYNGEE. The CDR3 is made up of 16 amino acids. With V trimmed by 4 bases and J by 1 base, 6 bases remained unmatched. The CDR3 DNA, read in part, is TGTGCCAGCAGCCCGAGCGGGGGGGTGGGCACAGATACG. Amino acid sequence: CASSPSGGVGTDT. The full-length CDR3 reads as CASSPSGGVGTDTQYF.

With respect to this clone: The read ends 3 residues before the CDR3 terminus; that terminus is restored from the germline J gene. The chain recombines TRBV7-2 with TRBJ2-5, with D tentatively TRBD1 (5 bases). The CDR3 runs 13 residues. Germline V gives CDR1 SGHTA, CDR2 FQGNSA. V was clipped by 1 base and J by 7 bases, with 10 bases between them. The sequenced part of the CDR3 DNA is TGTGCCAGCAGCTTAGATGGTACAGGGACC. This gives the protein CASSLDGTGT. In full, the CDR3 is CASSLDGTGTQYF.

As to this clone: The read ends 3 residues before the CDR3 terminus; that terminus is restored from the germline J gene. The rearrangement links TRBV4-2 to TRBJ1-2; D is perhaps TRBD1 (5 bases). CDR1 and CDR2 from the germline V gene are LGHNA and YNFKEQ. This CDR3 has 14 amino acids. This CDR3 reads CASSQEPGEGSYTF. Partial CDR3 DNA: TGTGCCAGCAGCCAGGAACCGGGGGAAGGAAGC.

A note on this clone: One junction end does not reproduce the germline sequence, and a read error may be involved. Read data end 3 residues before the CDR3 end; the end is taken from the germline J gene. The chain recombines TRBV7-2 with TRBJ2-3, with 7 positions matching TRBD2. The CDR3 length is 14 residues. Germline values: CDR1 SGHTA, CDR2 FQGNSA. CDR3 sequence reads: CASSLSGGTETQYF. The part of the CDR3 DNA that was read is TGTGCCAGCAGCCTTTCGGGGGGAACAGAGACG.

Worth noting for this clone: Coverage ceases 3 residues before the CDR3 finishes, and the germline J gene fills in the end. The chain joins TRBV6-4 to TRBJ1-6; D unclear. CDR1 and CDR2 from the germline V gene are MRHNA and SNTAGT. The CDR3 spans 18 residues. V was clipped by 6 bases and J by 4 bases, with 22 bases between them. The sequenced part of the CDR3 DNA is TGTGCCAGCAGAGACCTCAGGTCGGAACCCGTATATAATTCACCC. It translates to CASRDLRSEPVYNSP. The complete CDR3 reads CASRDLRSEPVYNSPLHF.

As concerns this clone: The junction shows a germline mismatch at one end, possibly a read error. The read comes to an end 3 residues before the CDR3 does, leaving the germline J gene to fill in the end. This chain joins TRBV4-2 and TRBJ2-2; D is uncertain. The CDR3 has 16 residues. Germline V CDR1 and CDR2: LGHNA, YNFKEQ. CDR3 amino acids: CASSQDRFATNEKLFF. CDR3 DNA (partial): TGCGCCAGCAGCCAAGACCGATTTGCAACTAATGAAAAG.

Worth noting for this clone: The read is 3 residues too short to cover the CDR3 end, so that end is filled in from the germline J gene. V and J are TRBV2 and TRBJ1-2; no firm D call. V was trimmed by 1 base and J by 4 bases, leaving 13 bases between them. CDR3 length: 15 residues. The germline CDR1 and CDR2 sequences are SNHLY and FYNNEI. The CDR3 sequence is CASSEEGGGSYGYTF. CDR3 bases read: TGTGCCAGCAGTGAAGAGGGTGGCGGGTCCTATGGC.

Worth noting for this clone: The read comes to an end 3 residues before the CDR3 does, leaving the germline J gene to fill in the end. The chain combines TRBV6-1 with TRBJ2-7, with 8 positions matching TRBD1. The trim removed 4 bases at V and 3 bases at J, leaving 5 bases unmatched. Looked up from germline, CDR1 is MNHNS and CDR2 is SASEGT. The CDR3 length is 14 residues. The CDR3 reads CASSARDRYYEQYF. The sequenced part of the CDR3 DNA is TGTGCCAGCAGTGCTCGGGACAGGTACTACGAG.

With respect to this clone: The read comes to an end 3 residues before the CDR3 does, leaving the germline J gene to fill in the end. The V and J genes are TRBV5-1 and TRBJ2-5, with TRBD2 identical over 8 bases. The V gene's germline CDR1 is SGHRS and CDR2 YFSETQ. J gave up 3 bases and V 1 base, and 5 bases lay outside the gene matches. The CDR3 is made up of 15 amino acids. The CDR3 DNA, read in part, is TGCGCCAGCAGCTTGAGTGGGCGGGGGGAAGAGACC. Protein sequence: CASSLSGRGEET. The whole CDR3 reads CASSLSGRGEETQYF.

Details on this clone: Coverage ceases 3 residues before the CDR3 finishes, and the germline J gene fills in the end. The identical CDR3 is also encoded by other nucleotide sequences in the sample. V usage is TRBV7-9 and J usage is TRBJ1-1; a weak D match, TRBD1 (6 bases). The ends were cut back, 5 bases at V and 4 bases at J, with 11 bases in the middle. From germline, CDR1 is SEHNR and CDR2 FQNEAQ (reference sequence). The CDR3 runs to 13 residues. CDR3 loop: CASSPQGGTEAFF. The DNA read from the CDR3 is TGTGCCAGCAGCCCACAGGGAGGCACTGAA.

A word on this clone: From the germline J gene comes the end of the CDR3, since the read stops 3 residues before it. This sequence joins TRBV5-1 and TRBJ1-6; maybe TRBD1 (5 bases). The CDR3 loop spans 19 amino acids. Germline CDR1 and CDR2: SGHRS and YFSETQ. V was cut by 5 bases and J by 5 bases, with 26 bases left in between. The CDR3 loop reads CASRLRSDTSEPHNSPLHF. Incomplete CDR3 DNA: TGCGCCAGCAGACTTCGATCGGACACCTCGGAACCTCATAATTCACCC.

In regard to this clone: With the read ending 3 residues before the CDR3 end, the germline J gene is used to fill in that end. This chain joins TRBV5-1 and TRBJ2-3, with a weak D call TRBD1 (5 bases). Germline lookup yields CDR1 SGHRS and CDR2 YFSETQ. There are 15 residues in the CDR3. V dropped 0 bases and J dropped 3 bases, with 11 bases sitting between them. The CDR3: CASSLGGAGTDTQYF. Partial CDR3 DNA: TGCGCCAGCAGCTTGGGTGGGGCCGGGACAGATACG.

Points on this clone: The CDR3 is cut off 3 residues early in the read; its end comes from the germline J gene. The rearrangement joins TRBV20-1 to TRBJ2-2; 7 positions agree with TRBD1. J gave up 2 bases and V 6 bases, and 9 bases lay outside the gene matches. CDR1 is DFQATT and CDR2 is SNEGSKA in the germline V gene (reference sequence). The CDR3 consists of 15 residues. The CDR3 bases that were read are TGCAGTGCCATACTTAGGACAGGCAACACCGGGGAG. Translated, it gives CSAILRTGNTGE. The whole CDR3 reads CSAILRTGNTGELFF.

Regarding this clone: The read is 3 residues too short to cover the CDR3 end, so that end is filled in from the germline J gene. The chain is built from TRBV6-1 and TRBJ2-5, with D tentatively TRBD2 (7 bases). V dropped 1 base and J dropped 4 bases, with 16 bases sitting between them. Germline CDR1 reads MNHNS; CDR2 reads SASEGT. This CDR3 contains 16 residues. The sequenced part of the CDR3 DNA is TGTGCCAGCAGTGAAGGAGGTATAAGGGGGGGAGAGACC. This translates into CASSEGGIRGGET. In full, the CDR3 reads CASSEGGIRGGETQYF.

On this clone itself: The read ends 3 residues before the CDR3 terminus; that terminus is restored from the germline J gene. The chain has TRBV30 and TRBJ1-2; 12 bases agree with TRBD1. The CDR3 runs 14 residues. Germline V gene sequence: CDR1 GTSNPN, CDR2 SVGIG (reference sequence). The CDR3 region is CASTGTGGSDTYTF. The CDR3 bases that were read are TGTGCCTCAACCGGGACAGGGGGCTCAGATACC.

The part of the CDR3 DNA that was read is TGCGCCAGCAGCCAAGAGAGCGGGTCACCGAATCAGCCC. Encoded protein: CASSQESGSPNQP. The full-length CDR3 reads as CASSQESGSPNQPQHF. The chain carries TRBV4-1 and TRBJ1-5; D is undetermined. The read falls 3 residues short of the CDR3 end, and the missing part is taken from the germline J gene. V lost 0 bases and J 4 bases, leaving 13 bases between the germline ends. From germline, CDR1 is MGHRA and CDR2 YSYEKL. The CDR3 runs to 16 residues.

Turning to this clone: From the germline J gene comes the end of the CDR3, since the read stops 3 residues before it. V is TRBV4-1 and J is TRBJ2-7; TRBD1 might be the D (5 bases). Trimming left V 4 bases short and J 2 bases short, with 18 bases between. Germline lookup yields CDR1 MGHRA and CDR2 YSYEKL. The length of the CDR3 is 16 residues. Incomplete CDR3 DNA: TGCGCCAGCAGCCCGGCGGTGGGGCGCGGTACCTACGAG. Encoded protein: CASSPAVGRGTYE. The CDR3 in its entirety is CASSPAVGRGTYEQYF.

The CDR3 DNA, read in part, is TGTGCCAGCAGACGAGGGGGTAACGAG. Protein product: CASRRGGNE. The CDR3 in full is CASRRGGNEQYF. The chain has TRBV2 and TRBJ2-7, with D possibly TRBD1 on 6 matching bases. From the germline J gene comes the end of the CDR3, since the read stops 3 residues before it. Germline CDR1 reads SNHLY; CDR2 reads FYNNEI. The CDR3 is 12 residues long. V was shortened by 6 bases and J by 5 bases, with 11 bases between the two germline ends.

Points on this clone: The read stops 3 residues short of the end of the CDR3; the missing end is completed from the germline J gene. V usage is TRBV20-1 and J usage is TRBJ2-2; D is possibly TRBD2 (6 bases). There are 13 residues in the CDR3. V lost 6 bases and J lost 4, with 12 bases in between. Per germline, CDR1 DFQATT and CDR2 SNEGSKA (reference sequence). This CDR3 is CSAWQGGTGELFF. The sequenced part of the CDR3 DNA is TGCAGTGCGTGGCAGGGAGGCACCGGGGAG.

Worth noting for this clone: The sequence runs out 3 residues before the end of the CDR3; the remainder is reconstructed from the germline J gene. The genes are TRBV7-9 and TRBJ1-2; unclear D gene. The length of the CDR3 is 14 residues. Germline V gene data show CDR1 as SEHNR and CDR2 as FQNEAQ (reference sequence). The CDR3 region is CASSLEQLFLGYTF. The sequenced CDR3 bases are TGTGCCAGCAGCTTAGAACAGCTCTTTCTCGGC.

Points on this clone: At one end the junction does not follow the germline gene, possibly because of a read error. Partial CDR3 DNA: TGCGCCAGCAGCCAATTAGCGGCCACAGATACG. It codes for CASSQLAATDT. The full CDR3 protein is CASSQLAATDTQYF. The rearrangement joins TRBV4-2 to TRBJ2-3; D might be TRBD2 (6 bases). The CDR3 end falls 3 residues outside the read, so it is completed with the germline J gene. Germline loops: CDR1 LGHNA, CDR2 YNFKEQ. CDR3 length equals 14 residues.

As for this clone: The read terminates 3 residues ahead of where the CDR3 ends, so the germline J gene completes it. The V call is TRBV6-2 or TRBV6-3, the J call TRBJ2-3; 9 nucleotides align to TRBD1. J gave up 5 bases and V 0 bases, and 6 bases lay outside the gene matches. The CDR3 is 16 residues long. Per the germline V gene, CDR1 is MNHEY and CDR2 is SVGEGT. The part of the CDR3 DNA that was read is TGTGCCAGCAGTTACTCGCCGGGACAGGGTGAAGATACG. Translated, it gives CASSYSPGQGEDT. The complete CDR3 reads CASSYSPGQGEDTQYF.

CDR3 residues: CASSLGQGGTIDYTF. The covered CDR3 bases are TGTGCCAGCAGCTTAGGACAGGGGGGGACGATCGAC. The chain carries TRBV7-2 and TRBJ1-2; TRBD1 matches at 9 bases. The CDR3 end lies 3 residues beyond the end of the read and is filled in from the germline J gene. The CDR3 consists of 15 residues. Germline V CDR1 and CDR2: SGHTA, FQGNSA.

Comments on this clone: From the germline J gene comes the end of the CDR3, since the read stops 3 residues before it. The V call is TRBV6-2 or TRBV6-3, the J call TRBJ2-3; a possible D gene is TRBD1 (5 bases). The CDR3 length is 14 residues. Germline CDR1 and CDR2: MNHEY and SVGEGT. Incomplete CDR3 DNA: TGTGCCAGCAGTTTACCAGGGTACAATCAGCCG. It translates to CASSLPGYNQP. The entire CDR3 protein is CASSLPGYNQPQYF.

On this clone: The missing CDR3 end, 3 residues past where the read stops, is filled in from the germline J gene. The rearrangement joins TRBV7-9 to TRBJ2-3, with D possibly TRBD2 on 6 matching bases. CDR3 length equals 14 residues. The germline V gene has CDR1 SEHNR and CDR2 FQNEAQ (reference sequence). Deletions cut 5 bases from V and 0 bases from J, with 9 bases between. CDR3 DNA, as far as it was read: TGTGCCAGCAGCCCCGGGACTAGCACAGATACG. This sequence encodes CASSPGTSTDT. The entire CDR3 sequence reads CASSPGTSTDTQYF. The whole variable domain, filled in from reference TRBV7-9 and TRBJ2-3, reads DTGVSQNPRHKITKRGQNVTFRCDPISEHNRLYWYRQTLGQGPEFLTYFQNEAQLEKSRLLSDRFSAERPKGSFSTLEIQRTEQGDSAMYLCASSPGTSTDTQYFGPGTRLTVL.